This entry describes one T cell receptor beta chain. There is no known antigen for this receptor. Base qualities are not recorded, but no much larger clone differs from it by a single base. The sample comes from a study of metastatic and nonmetastatic thyroid tumors (dated by TCRdb to the early 2020s). With regard to the full study: Repertoires from peripheral blood and from tumor or nodule tissue samples of malignant and benign thyroid patients were compared. Points the paper makes about the study in general: In both blood and tumor samples, malignant tumors were reported to have significantly higher TCR beta diversity than benign nodules.

The library was prepared using PCR. TCRdb shows the sequencer as Illumina HiSeq 4000. High-throughput sequencing was used to profile the CDR3 region of the TCR beta-chain in every patient. Processing in the source paper ran as follows. A classifier to discriminate distant-metastatic papillary thyroid cancer patients was built from CDR3 differences across clinicopathological groups. The Shannon index was used to assess repertoire diversity, and the Morisita-Horn index was used to assess tumor-blood repertoire similarity. The raw public reads went through TCRdb reprocessing: fastp at Q25, MiXCR clone calling, in-frame beta chains kept. TCRdb's processing, not the authors', yielded these V and J calls. The table for this sample lists 13,000 to 15,000 clones; around 28% of them were counted only once. The ten biggest clones cover around 21% of the sample. No treatment had been received by any patient before thyroid surgery. Using T-cell receptor beta sequencing, the study looked back at clinical samples from patients collected from about 2011 to 2018.

V sheds 7 bases and J sheds 4 bases, leaving 25 bases between their ends. The CDR3 runs 17 amino acids, cysteine and phenylalanine included. Only the CDR3 region is kept as DNA, spanning 51 bases read in frame from base 1. For CDR1 and CDR2, the germline V gene (reference sequence) lists LNHDA and SQIVND. The source of this sequence is a female donor with papillary thyroid cancer or a benign thyroid nodule (not recorded which). Some clones in this sample may be carry-over from other donors' samples. This receptor chain uses TRBV19 and TRBJ1-1; the D segment could be TRBD1, given 5 matching bases. Sample: tumor tissue. The sequenced DNA is TGTGCCAGTACCCCCGAGGGTGGGGGGGTTCTCGTCACTGAAGCTTTCTTT. Its protein reads: CASTPEGGGVLVTEAFF.